The present TCR beta chain was sequenced within a study of control samples from healthy donors and cancer patients. Data came from immunoSEQ multiplex PCR; TCRdb stores just in-frame clones and leaves some out. Here the sample spans about 150,000 clones, approximately 93% being singletons. The ends were cut back, 9 bases at V and 3 bases at J, with 15 bases in the middle. Germline V gene data show CDR1 as LNHDA and CDR2 as SQIVND (reference sequence). The CDR3 length is 14 residues. The origin of this receptor is a man younger than 30 in good health. Sequenced sample: blood. The chain couples TRBV19 to TRBJ1-5; no clear D gene. CDR3 in amino acids: CASLDPSLNQPQHF. DNA of the CDR3: TGTGCCAGCCTCGACCCGAGCCTCAATCAGCCCCAGCATTTT.